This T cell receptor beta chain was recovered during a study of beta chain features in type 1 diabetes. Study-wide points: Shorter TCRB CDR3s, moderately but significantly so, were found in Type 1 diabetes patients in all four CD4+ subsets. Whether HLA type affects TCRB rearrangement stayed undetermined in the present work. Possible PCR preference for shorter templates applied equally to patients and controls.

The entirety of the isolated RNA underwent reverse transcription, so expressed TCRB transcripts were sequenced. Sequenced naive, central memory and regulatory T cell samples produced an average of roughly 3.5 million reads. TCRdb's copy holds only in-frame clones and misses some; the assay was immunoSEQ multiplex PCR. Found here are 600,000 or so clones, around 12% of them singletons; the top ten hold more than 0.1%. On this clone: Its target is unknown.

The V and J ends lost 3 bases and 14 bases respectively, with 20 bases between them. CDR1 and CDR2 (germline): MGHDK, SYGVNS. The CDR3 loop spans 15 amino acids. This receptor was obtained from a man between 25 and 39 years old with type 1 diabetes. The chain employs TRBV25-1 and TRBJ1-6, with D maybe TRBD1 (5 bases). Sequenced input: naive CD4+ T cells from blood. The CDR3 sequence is CASSEGHTHSGALHF. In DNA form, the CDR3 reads TGTGCCAGCAGTGAGGGGCATACCCATAGTGGGGCCCTCCACTTT.